The T cell receptor (beta chain) under discussion was sequenced for a study of early T cells in non-severe SARS-CoV-2 infection. Study information: Sequenced bulk RNA came from whole blood that was unsorted, and chains were unpaired. General study points: Reliance on VDJdb matching favored anti-spike CD8 responses; private and CD4 specificities were missed.

Individual cDNA molecules each received unique molecular identifiers attached to them. Using its own MiXCR run on the 5' RACE reads, TCRdb lists one record per CDR3 protein. The profile shows 83,000 or so distinct CDR3 sequences, 8% to 13% of them singletons. This clonotype has at least ten counts. Its antigen is not known. The receptor's source is an adult who was a healthcare worker with PCR-confirmed SARS-CoV-2 infection or an uninfected control (not recorded which). Here the sequenced sample was whole blood, taken at baseline.

The CDR3 loop is CASSYQNINYGYTF. Written as DNA, the CDR3 is TGTGCCAGCAGCTACCAGAACATTAACTATGGCTACACCTTC. The chain combines TRBV3-1 with TRBJ1-2, with no clear D. Germline V CDR1 and CDR2: LGHDT, YNNKEL (reference sequence). This CDR3 is built from 14 residues. V was cut by 5 bases and J by 1 base, with 11 bases left in between.